The following is a T cell receptor (beta chain) sequence with its context. Its antigen remains unknown. These data originate in a study of regulatory and conventional T cells in RAG deficiency. Regarding the study as a whole: Shorter CDR3s in all patient subsets; >80% Treg-Tconv overlap in Omenn. Compared with controls, unique Treg TCR beta sequences dropped around 92-fold in Omenn syndrome and CID/AS.

Libraries were prepared by immunoSEQ multiplex PCR; TCRdb keeps only in-frame clonotypes and omits some of them. The table lists some 35,000 clones, 75% to 80% of them singletons. The V end lost 1 base, the J end lost 5 bases, and 9 bases lay between the germline ends. The germline V gene has CDR1 SGHTS and CDR2 YDEGEE. This CDR3 is 13 amino acids long. The sorted conventional CD4+ T cells were CD25-low and CD127-high, with genomic DNA sequenced. This sample was also put to use in a study of regulatory T cells. Per that paper: Primers: 52 TRBV forward and 13 TRBJ reverse. Skewed V and J usage and few unique V-J pairs marked patient repertoires, most in Tregs.

Source material: CD4+ effector T cells sorted from blood. The chain links TRBV5-8 to TRBJ1-2, with D hard to call. This clonotype originated in a human donor in good health. The CDR3 DNA reads as TGTGCCAGCAGCTTGATGGGCCCGTATGGCTACACCTTC. Translated, it gives CASSLMGPYGYTF.